The 15 T cell receptor beta chains given below trace back to one sample, sequenced in a study of blood T cell repertoires in COVID-19. Sequenced by immunoSEQ multiplex PCR; TCRdb stores in-frame clones only, minus some. Of 75,000 to 90,000 clones in the sample, around four fifths are singletons; the top ten hold roughly 38%. The sequenced sample was peripheral blood. These receptors were obtained from a man aged 60-69 years with COVID-19, enrolled during active disease.

The table lists this clone with a few counts. This chain connects TRBV6-5 to TRBJ1-2; tentative D call: TRBD1 (6 bases). Germline V gene data show CDR1 as MNHEY and CDR2 as SVGAGI. V lost 6 bases, J lost 8 bases, and 16 bases lay in between. The CDR3 is 13 amino acids. CDR3 loop: CASSPQGIGGYTF. For the CDR3, the DNA is TGTGCCAGCAGCCCACAGGGAATCGGGGGCTACACCTTC.

The rearrangement uses TRBV7-8 and TRBJ1-4; weak D call: TRBD1 (5 bases). V dropped 2 bases and J dropped 5 bases, with 9 bases sitting between them. This CDR3 contains 14 residues. Germline CDR1 SGHVS, CDR2 FQNEAQ. Written as DNA, the CDR3 is TGTGCCAGCAGCTTAAACAGGATAAATGAAAAACTGTTTTTT. This gives the protein CASSLNRINEKLFF. The whole variable domain, remainder taken from reference TRBV7-8 and TRBJ1-4, is GAGVSQSPRYKVAKRGQDVALRCDPISGHVSLFWYQQALGQGPEFLTYFQNEAQLDKSGLPSDRFFAERPEGSVSTLKIQRTQQEDSAVYLCASSLNRINEKLFFGSGTQLSVL.

This sequence joins TRBV7-9 and TRBJ2-7; a weak D match, TRBD2 (6 bases). Trimming shortened V by 1 base and J by 7 bases, and 11 bases separated the two germline ends. Germline CDR1 SEHNR, CDR2 FQNEAQ (reference sequence). The CDR3 runs 13 residues. The CDR3 protein is CASSLVALAEQYF. In DNA, the CDR3 is TGTGCCAGCAGCTTAGTAGCGCTAGCGGAGCAGTACTTC. The full variable domain, completed using reference TRBV7-9 and TRBJ2-7, is DTGVSQNPRHKITKRGQNVTFRCDPISEHNRLYWYRQTLGQGPEFLTYFQNEAQLEKSRLLSDRFSAERPKGSFSTLEIQRTEQGDSAMYLCASSLVALAEQYFGPGTRLTVT.

The rearrangement uses TRBV9 and TRBJ2-1, with D maybe TRBD1 (6 bases). Looked up from germline, CDR1 is SGDLS and CDR2 is YYNGEE. The CDR3 sequence is 15 residues long. V gave up 4 bases and J gave up 5 bases, with 16 bases separating them. DNA for the CDR3: TGTGCCAGCAGCCTCGAGTTCAGGGGTAACAATGAGCAGTTCTTC. It translates to CASSLEFRGNNEQFF.

This sequence joins TRBV6-5 and TRBJ2-1, with 7 bases fitting TRBD2. This CDR3 has 12 amino acids. Trimming took 9 bases from V and 9 from J; bases not matched to a gene: 8. CDR1 is MNHEY, CDR2 SVGAGI, per germline. CDR3 coding DNA: TGTGCCAGTCGGGGGGATCGGGGTGAGCAGTTCTTC. This sequence encodes CASRGDRGEQFF.

The CDR3 DNA sequence: TGTGCCAGCACGAGACAGGGGGCGGATAATTCACCCCTCCACTTT. Translated: CASTRQGADNSPLHF. The chain employs TRBV2 and TRBJ1-6, with 10 bases lining up with TRBD1. Germline V gene sequence: CDR1 SNHLY, CDR2 FYNNEI. Losses at the gene ends were 7 bases for V and 5 bases for J; bases not matched to a gene: 5. The length of the CDR3 is 15 residues. The variable domain in full, with the rest retrieved from reference TRBV2 and TRBJ1-6, is EPEVTQTPSHQVTQMGQEVILRCVPISNHLYFYWYRQILGQKVEFLVSFYNNEISEKSEIFDDQFSVERPDGSNFTLKIRSTKLEDSAMYFCASTRQGADNSPLHFGNGTRLTVT.

The chain couples TRBV5-5 to TRBJ1-2, with 8 positions matching TRBD1. The CDR3 consists of 15 residues. The germline gives CDR1 SGHKS, CDR2 YYEKEE (reference sequence). Germline trimming cut 2 bases from V and 4 bases from J; bases unmatched to any gene: 7. CDR3 sequence reads: CASSFKQGGIYGYTF. CDR3 bases: TGTGCCAGCAGCTTTAAACAGGGGGGGATCTATGGCTACACCTTC.

This rearrangement joins TRBV25-1 to TRBJ2-5; D remains ambiguous. Germline assignment: CDR1 MGHDK and CDR2 SYGVNS. V gave up 2 bases and J gave up 4 bases, with 8 bases separating them. CDR3 length: 13 residues. CDR3 nucleotide sequence: TGTGCCAGCAGTGAACTCAGTGGAGAGACCCAGTACTTC. It specifies CASSELSGETQYF.

This clone appeared once. The chain carries TRBV19 and TRBJ1-5; maybe TRBD1 (5 bases). Trimming removed 5 bases from V and 15 bases from J, with 14 bases in between. The CDR3 loop spans 11 amino acids. The germline V gene encodes CDR1 LNHDA and CDR2 SQIVND (reference sequence). As DNA, the CDR3 is TGTGCCAGTAGTTATCAGGGCGTAAGGCATTTT. Protein: CASSYQGVRHF.

V gene TRBV6-5 combines with J gene TRBJ2-7; 7 nucleotides match TRBD1. CDR1 is MNHEY and CDR2 is SVGAGI in the germline V gene. The V segment lost 5 bases and the J segment 1 base; nucleotides outside the gene matches: 5. The CDR3 sequence is 14 residues long. The CDR3 region is CASSRRQGSYEQYF. The CDR3 coding sequence is TGTGCCAGCAGTAGAAGACAGGGTTCCTACGAGCAGTACTTC.

The gene calls are TRBV12-3 or TRBV12-4 and TRBJ2-1; D is ambiguous. V was pared by 6 bases and J by 7 bases, with 13 bases between. This CDR3 is 13 amino acids long. The DNA of the CDR3 is TGTGCCAGCAGCCAGGTCTTACAAAATGAGCAGTTCTTC. It encodes CASSQVLQNEQFF.

In its sample, this clone was seen a few times. V is TRBV19 and J is TRBJ1-5; 7 bases map to TRBD1. Germline-derived CDR1 and CDR2 are LNHDA and SQIVND (reference sequence). J was trimmed by 1 base and V by 4 bases; bases with no gene match: 16. The CDR3 length is 19 residues. CDR3 nucleotides: TGTGCCAGTAGTACCGTAGTGGCGAGGGGGCGATCGAGCAATCAGCCCCAGCATTTT. Its protein is CASSTVVARGRSSNQPQHF.

The rearrangement uses TRBV5-1 and TRBJ2-2, with 10 bases fitting TRBD1. The CDR3 covers 16 residues. Losses at the gene ends were 4 bases for V and 4 bases for J; bases not matched to a gene: 7. Germline loops: CDR1 SGHRS, CDR2 YFSETQ. CDR3 coding DNA: TGCGCCAGCAGCCTCAGACAGGGGGCGGGCACCGGGGAGCTGTTTTTT. It codes for CASSLRQGAGTGELFF.

V and J are TRBV15 and TRBJ2-1; D is perhaps TRBD1 (5 bases). Trimming took 8 bases from V and 7 from J, leaving 18 bases between them. CDR1 is LNHNV and CDR2 is YYDKDF in the germline V gene (reference sequence). CDR3 length equals 14 residues. DNA of the CDR3: TGTGCCACCCTGGGGCTCCCGAAGGGGAATGAGCAGTTCTTC. Amino acids: CATLGLPKGNEQFF.

This clone was counted between two and nine times. The V call is TRBV3-1 (or the pseudogene TRBV3-2), the J call TRBJ2-1; the match to TRBD2 covers 8 bases. V shed 1 base, J shed 14 bases, and the junction held 10 bases outside the gene matches. The germline CDR1 and CDR2 sequences are LGHDT and YNNKEL (reference sequence). The CDR3 is made up of 14 amino acids. CDR3 DNA sequence: TGTGCCAGCAGCCAAGTTGTGGGAGCGGGAGAGAAGTTCTTC. Translated: CASSQVVGAGEKFF.